Listed below are T cell receptor beta chains from one sample, sequenced in a study of blood T cell repertoires in COVID-19. Assay: immunoSEQ multiplex PCR; the TCRdb copy retains only in-frame clones and omits some. The sample records about 94,000 clones, approximately 84% being singletons. Sequenced sample: peripheral blood. These receptors came from a man in his 60s with acute or convalescent COVID-19. The CDR3 runs from the conserved cysteine through the conserved F or W. The order of the fields is clone size, V gene, J gene, D gene, CDR3 DNA, CDR3 protein. D genes are given only for firm matches. Clone size is shown for a subset of rows, as once, few, many or a class of expanded clone.

>-|TRBV28|TRBJ2-5|-
TGTGCCAGCAGTTTAAACAGAGAAGAGACCCAGTACTTC
CASSLNREETQYF
>-|TRBV5-1|TRBJ1-6|-
TGCGCCAGCAGCTTGGGGTCTATCGGAGGCTACTCACCCCTCCACTTT
CASSLGSIGGYSPLHF
>-|TRBV11-2|TRBJ1-3|-
TGTGCCAGCAGCACGGACAGAGGAAACACCATATATTTT
CASSTDRGNTIYF
>-|TRBV9|TRBJ1-2|-
TGTGCCAGCAGCCCTCAGTCCCCAGGAGGGTATGGCTACACCTTC
CASSPQSPGGYGYTF
>few|TRBV7-2|TRBJ1-6|TRBD1
TGTGCCAGCAGCTTAACAGGGGTAAACTATAATTCACCCCTCCACTTT
CASSLTGVNYNSPLHF
>-|TRBV5-1|TRBJ2-1|TRBD2
TGCGCCAGCAGCCCGGGACTAGCGGGGGGCCAGGCGGATGAGCAGTTCTTC
CASSPGLAGGQADEQFF
>-|TRBV7-9|TRBJ2-1|-
TGTGCCAGCAGCTCCCTCCGTTATGAGCAGTTCTTC
CASSSLRYEQFF
>-|TRBV5-1|TRBJ1-3|-
TGCGCCAGCAGCTTGGCGGCTAGCTCTGGAAACACCATATATTTT
CASSLAASSGNTIYF
>-|TRBV11-2|TRBJ2-7|-
TGTGCCAGCAGCTCCACCGGGACTGGGAATTACGAGCAGTACTTC
CASSSTGTGNYEQYF
>-|TRBV7-9|TRBJ2-2|TRBD1
TGTGCCAGCAGCACCCAGAGAACAGGGGTGGCCGGGGAGCTGTTTTTT
CASSTQRTGVAGELFF
>-|TRBV7-2|TRBJ1-2|-
TGTGCCAGCAGCTTAGATCGAGGCTATGGCTACACCTTC
CASSLDRGYGYTF
>-|TRBV9|TRBJ2-3|TRBD2
TGTGCCAGCAGCGCCCGGACTAGCGGGGGTGGCACAGATACGCAGTATTTT
CASSARTSGGGTDTQYF
>-|TRBV9|TRBJ1-5|TRBD1
TGTGCCAGCAGCCCCTCCGGGACAGGGAGACAGCCCCAGCATTTT
CASSPSGTGRQPQHF
>-|TRBV29-1|TRBJ1-2|TRBD1
TGCAGCGTTCTCACAGGGGACCCCACCTCGGGCTATGGCTACACCTTC
CSVLTGDPTSGYGYTF
>few|TRBV12-5|TRBJ1-2|TRBD1
TGTGCTAGTGGTTTGGGCTCGACAGGGGTCTATGGCTACACCTTC
CASGLGSTGVYGYTF
>-|TRBV27|TRBJ1-5|-
TGTGCCAGCAGTTTAGGGGGCGCTGGGAATCAGCCCCAGCATTTT
CASSLGGAGNQPQHF
>-|TRBV6-5|TRBJ1-2|-
TGTGCCAGCACACAGCCCCCTGTGGGTGGCTACACCTTC
CASTQPPVGGYTF
>-|TRBV5-4|TRBJ2-7|TRBD1
TGTGCCAGCAGCTTATCCCGGGACAGAGCCTACGAGCAGTACTTC
CASSLSRDRAYEQYF
>few|TRBV11-2|TRBJ2-7|-
TGTGCCAGCAGCTCCCTGCGCGGCTCCTACGAGCAGTACTTC
CASSSLRGSYEQYF